The 6 T cell receptor beta chains presented below share a single source sample, sequenced in a study of T cell responses to AZD1222 COVID-19 vaccine. Using immunoSEQ multiplex PCR, the repertoire was profiled, and TCRdb retains in-frame clones only, with some absent. Here the sample spans around 140,000 clones, around nine tenths being singletons. The source material was peripheral blood, sampled on day 0 of AZD1222 vaccination. The source is an adult in good health.

The chain employs TRBV27 and TRBJ1-5, with 7 bases aligning to TRBD1. V lost 3 bases to trimming and J lost 7 bases; unmatched junction nucleotides: 3. There are 13 residues in the CDR3. Germline values: CDR1 MNHEY, CDR2 SMNVEV (reference sequence). For the CDR3, the DNA is TGTGCCAGCAGTTTGACAGGGCGGCAGCCCCAGCATTTT. Translation gives CASSLTGRQPQHF.

The chain joins TRBV6-5 to TRBJ1-2; 11 bases map to TRBD1. Germline-derived CDR1 and CDR2 are MNHEY and SVGAGI. The CDR3 is 15 residues long. J gave up 2 bases and V 10 bases, and 9 bases lay outside the gene matches. In DNA, the CDR3 is TGTGCCACCCGGACAGGGGGCACCTTCAACTATGGCTACACCTTC. It yields the protein CATRTGGTFNYGYTF.

The J gene is TRBJ2-3, the V gene TRBV7-2, with 8 bases identical to TRBD2. Trimming cost V 1 base and J 1 base; bases outside gene matches: 4. The CDR3 totals 16 residues. Germline CDR1 and CDR2: SGHTA and FQGNSA. DNA of the CDR3: TGTGCCAGCAGCTTAGGTATTAGCGGGGGCACAGATACGCAGTATTTT. This codes for CASSLGISGGTDTQYF.

This chain uses TRBV28 with TRBJ2-7; TRBD1 matches at 10 bases. The CDR3 covers 17 residues. From germline, CDR1 is MDHEN and CDR2 SYDVKM. V dropped 3 bases and J dropped 3; count of bases not matched to a gene: 11. CDR3 in amino acids: CASSFSTGGFLGYEQYF. In DNA form, the CDR3 reads TGTGCCAGCAGTTTTTCGACAGGGGGCTTTTTAGGCTACGAGCAGTACTTC. Based on the CDR3 plus reference TRBV28 and TRBJ2-7, the full variable domain is DVKVTQSSRYLVKRTGEKVFLECVQDMDHENMFWYRQDPGLGLRLIYFSYDVKMKEKGDIPEGYSVSREKKERFSLILESASTNQTSMYLCASSFSTGGFLGYEQYFGPGTRLTVT.

V is TRBV29-1 and J is TRBJ1-2; 7 bases fit TRBD1. This CDR3 has 14 residues. CDR1 SQVTM and CDR2 ANQGSEA come from the germline V gene. Germline trimming cut 4 bases from V and 0 bases from J; bases unmatched to any gene: 5. The CDR3 sequence: CSVVGTEANYGYTF. CDR3 coding DNA: TGCAGCGTTGTCGGGACAGAAGCTAACTATGGCTACACCTTC.

The V call is TRBV3-1 (or the pseudogene TRBV3-2), the J call TRBJ2-1, with D perhaps given as TRBD1 or TRBD2 (5 bases each). The V gene's germline CDR1 is LGHDT and CDR2 YNNKEL (reference sequence). Trimming left V 1 base short and J 0 bases short, with 16 bases between. The CDR3 contains 18 residues. CDR3 sequence reads: CASSQGSWGIGSYNEQFF. The CDR3 coding sequence is TGTGCCAGCAGCCAAGGGTCGTGGGGGATAGGCTCCTACAATGAGCAGTTCTTC.